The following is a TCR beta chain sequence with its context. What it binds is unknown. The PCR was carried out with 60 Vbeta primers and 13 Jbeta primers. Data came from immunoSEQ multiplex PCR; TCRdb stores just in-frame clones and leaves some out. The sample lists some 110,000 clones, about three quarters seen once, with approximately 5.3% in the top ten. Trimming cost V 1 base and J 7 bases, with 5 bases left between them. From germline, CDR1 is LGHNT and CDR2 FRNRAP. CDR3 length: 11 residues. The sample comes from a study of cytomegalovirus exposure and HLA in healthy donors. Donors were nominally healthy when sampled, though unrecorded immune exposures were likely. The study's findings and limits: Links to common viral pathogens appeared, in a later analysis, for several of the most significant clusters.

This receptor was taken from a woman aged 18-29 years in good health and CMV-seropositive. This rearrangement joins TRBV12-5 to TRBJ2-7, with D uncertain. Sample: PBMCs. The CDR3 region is CASGLGYEQYF. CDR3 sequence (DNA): TGTGCTAGTGGTTTGGGTTATGAGCAGTACTTC.